These 30 T cell receptor beta chains came from one sample sequenced in a study of T cells in tumors after PD-1 blockade. The data were produced by immunoSEQ multiplex PCR, yet TCRdb's version contains in-frame clones alone and is incomplete. The sample has about 59,000 clones; around 77% are singletons. The sample in question was PBMCs, obtained before anti-PD-1 treatment. The receptors stem from a human donor with basal cell carcinoma.

This clone has a single count. The CDR3 protein is CASSQTATNYGYTF. The CDR3 DNA sequence: TGCGCCAGCAGCCAGACAGCGACTAACTATGGCTACACCTTC. J is TRBJ1-2 and V is TRBV4-1, with D maybe TRBD1 (5 bases). Trimming removed 3 bases from V and 0 bases from J, with 8 bases in between. CDR1 MGHRA and CDR2 YSYEKL come from the germline V gene. The CDR3 has 14 amino acids.

V gene TRBV5-1 combines with J gene TRBJ2-3, with 13 bases matching TRBD2. The CDR3 extends over 17 amino acids. The V gene end was trimmed by 5 bases and the J gene end by 0 bases; junction bases not matched to a gene: 6. Germline-derived CDR1 and CDR2 are SGHRS and YFSETQ. Written as DNA, the CDR3 is TGCGCCAGCAGGCCTGAACTAGCGGGGGGGAGCACAGATACGCAGTATTTT. It encodes CASRPELAGGSTDTQYF. Full variable domain (rest looked up from reference TRBV5-1 and TRBJ2-3): KAGVTQTPRYLIKTRGQQVTLSCSPISGHRSVSWYQQTPGQGLQFLFEYFSETQRNKGNFPGRFSGRQFSNSRSEMNVSTLELGDSALYLCASRPELAGGSTDTQYFGPGTRLTVL.

This CDR3 reads CASSLGQGYQETQYF. The CDR3 DNA follows: TGTGCCAGCAGCCTCGGGCAGGGATACCAAGAGACCCAGTACTTC. V and J are TRBV7-3 and TRBJ2-5; possibly TRBD1 for D (5 bases). The CDR3 is 15 amino acids. V lost 5 bases, J lost 0 bases, and 13 bases lay in between. CDR1 is SGHTA, CDR2 FQGTGA, per germline.

In this sample, this clone turned up a few times. This chain connects TRBV19 to TRBJ1-6; D is ambiguous. The germline V and J ends were trimmed by 6 bases and 6 bases, with 12 bases remaining between them. Germline lookup yields CDR1 LNHDA and CDR2 SQIVND (reference sequence). The CDR3 runs 14 residues. The CDR3 spells CASRDRAANSPLHF. The CDR3 bases are TGTGCCAGTAGAGACCGGGCAGCTAATTCACCCCTCCACTTT.

J is TRBJ2-7 and V is TRBV15; the D gene is possibly TRBD2 (6 bases). Per germline, CDR1 LNHNV and CDR2 YYDKDF (reference sequence). This CDR3 is 15 amino acids long. The germline V and J ends were trimmed by 0 bases and 5 bases, with 14 bases remaining between them. Here the CDR3 DNA reads TGTGCCACCAGCAGAGATCCACGTCGGGGGAACGAGCAGTACTTC. It yields the protein CATSRDPRRGNEQYF. Full variable domain (outside the CDR3, taken from reference TRBV15 and TRBJ2-7): DAMVIQNPRYQVTQFGKPVTLSCSQTLNHNVMYWYQQKSSQAPKLLFHYYDKDFNNEADTPDNFQSRRPNTSFCFLDIRSPGLGDTAMYLCATSRDPRRGNEQYFGPGTRLTVT.

This chain connects TRBV9 to TRBJ2-2; 9 nucleotides match TRBD1. Germline V gene lookup returns CDR1 SGDLS and CDR2 YYNGEE. V was clipped by 0 bases and J by 6 bases; unmatched bases: 0. This CDR3 contains 14 residues. The DNA for the CDR3 is TGTGCCAGCAGCGTAGACAGGGGGCCCGGGGAGCTGTTTTTT. It codes for CASSVDRGPGELFF.

The CDR3 region is CAWSVRGKGNQPQHF. Here the CDR3 DNA reads TGTGCCTGGAGTGTACGAGGGAAGGGCAATCAGCCCCAGCATTTT. The rearrangement joins TRBV30 to TRBJ1-5, with D unclear. The V gene lost 0 bases and the J gene lost 2 bases, with 11 bases spanning the gap. Germline CDR1 GTSNPN, CDR2 SVGIG (reference sequence). The CDR3 runs 15 residues.

This chain links TRBV2 with TRBJ1-1, with D perhaps TRBD1 (5 bases). Looked up from germline, CDR1 is SNHLY and CDR2 is FYNNEI. The CDR3 length is 15 residues. V shed 4 bases and J shed 1 base, with 13 bases lying between them. The DNA of the CDR3 is TGTGCCAGCAGTGCAGGGTTGTCGGGGAACACTGAAGCTTTCTTT. Its protein is CASSAGLSGNTEAFF.

The rearrangement links TRBV2 to TRBJ2-2, with 7 positions matching TRBD2. CDR1 SNHLY and CDR2 FYNNEI come from the germline V gene. There are 15 residues in the CDR3. V lost 3 bases to trimming and J lost 6 bases; unmatched junction nucleotides: 7. The CDR3 DNA reads as TGTGCCAGCAGTGAGACTCTAGGGAGGGCCGGGGAGCTGTTTTTT. Translating gives CASSETLGRAGELFF.

The V and J genes are TRBV18 and TRBJ1-6, with a tentative D call TRBD1 (6 bases). The CDR3 extends over 13 amino acids. Trimming took off 4 bases at V and 10 bases at J, with 11 bases between the two ends. CDR1 KGHSH and CDR2 LQKENI come from the germline V gene. CDR3 residues: CASSRAGGSPLHF. CDR3 DNA sequence: TGTGCCAGCTCACGGGCCGGGGGCTCACCCCTCCACTTT.

This sequence joins TRBV19 and TRBJ2-7; TRBD1 agrees at 8 bases. V shed 0 bases, J shed 4 bases, and the junction held 5 bases outside the gene matches. This CDR3 is built from 15 residues. In germline, CDR1 is LNHDA, CDR2 SQIVND (reference sequence). CDR3 sequence reads: CASSIDLRGPYEQYF. As DNA, the CDR3 is TGTGCCAGTAGTATAGATCTCAGGGGGCCTTACGAGCAGTACTTC.

This clone was found once. CDR3 region: CASRKGGNTDTQYF. In DNA, the CDR3 is TGTGCCAGCAGGAAGGGGGGGAACACAGATACGCAGTATTTT. The chain has TRBV6-5 and TRBJ2-3; TRBD2 is a possible D gene (7 bases). CDR1 MNHEY and CDR2 SVGAGI come from the germline V gene. The CDR3 sequence is 14 residues long. Trimming stripped 6 bases from V and 2 bases from J, with 12 bases between.

The V and J genes are TRBV27 and TRBJ1-1; D may be TRBD1 (6 bases). The CDR3 is made up of 13 amino acids. The germline V gene has CDR1 MNHEY and CDR2 SMNVEV (reference sequence). The V gene lost 8 bases and the J gene lost 3 bases, with 13 bases spanning the gap. CDR3 in DNA: TGTGCCAGCGGACGACAGGTACACACTGAAGCTTTCTTT. It codes for CASGRQVHTEAFF.

V is TRBV10-1 and J is TRBJ2-1; 8 bases are a match to TRBD2. Germline loops: CDR1 WNHNN, CDR2 SYGVQD (reference sequence). This CDR3 is built from 14 residues. The J segment lost 7 bases and the V segment lost 4 bases, leaving 6 bases of the junction unmatched. The CDR3 region is CASSVSGVMNEQFF. In nucleotides, the CDR3 is TGCGCCAGCAGTGTTAGCGGGGTAATGAATGAGCAGTTCTTC.

V is TRBV6-1 and J is TRBJ1-6; 11 nucleotides agree with TRBD1. Losses at the gene ends were 1 base for V and 8 bases for J; bases not matched to a gene: 4. CDR1 MNHNS and CDR2 SASEGT come from the germline V gene. The CDR3 sequence is 16 residues long. CDR3 nucleotide sequence: TGTGCCAGCAGTGAAGGGACAGGGGGCGCATATTCACCCCTCCACTTT. Amino acid sequence: CASSEGTGGAYSPLHF.

V and J are TRBV18 and TRBJ1-1, with 11 bases that match TRBD1. V dropped 3 bases and J dropped 7; count of bases not matched to a gene: 10. CDR3 length equals 16 residues. The germline V gene has CDR1 KGHSH and CDR2 LQKENI. CDR3 protein: CASSPRTGGPSGEAFF. In DNA, the CDR3 is TGTGCCAGCTCACCTCGGACAGGGGGCCCCTCAGGTGAAGCTTTCTTT.

The gene calls are TRBV25-1 and TRBJ1-1; D is perhaps TRBD1 (5 bases). The V gene lost 6 bases and the J gene lost 11 bases, with 16 bases spanning the gap. In germline, CDR1 is MGHDK, CDR2 SYGVNS. CDR3 length: 12 residues. This chain's CDR3 is CASSEMPGKAFF. The CDR3 DNA reads as TGTGCCAGCAGCGAAATGCCAGGGAAGGCTTTCTTT.

The genes are TRBV18 and TRBJ2-5, with TRBD1 matching over 11 bases. This CDR3 has 15 residues. The junction had 1 base not matched to a gene; V was cut back by 4 bases and J by 0 bases. Germline CDR1 KGHSH, CDR2 LQKENI. CDR3 protein: CASSRDRGNQETQYF. The CDR3 DNA sequence: TGTGCCAGCTCACGGGACAGGGGGAACCAAGAGACCCAGTACTTC.

The V gene is TRBV2, the J gene TRBJ2-5; 15 bases are shared with TRBD2. There are 15 residues in the CDR3. Per germline, CDR1 SNHLY and CDR2 FYNNEI. After removal of 8 bases from V and 7 bases from J, the junction contained 8 bases not matched to a gene. The DNA for the CDR3 is TGTGCCAGCGGACTAGCGGGGGGGCAGGAGGTGACCCAGTACTTC. Translated, it gives CASGLAGGQEVTQYF.

CDR3 coding DNA: TGTGCCAGTAGTGCCGATTCTTATGGCTACACCTTC. This gives the protein CASSADSYGYTF. This chain links TRBV19 with TRBJ1-2; D call uncertain. The CDR3 contains 12 residues. Trimming left V 5 bases short and J 5 bases short, with 9 bases between. Germline V gives CDR1 LNHDA, CDR2 SQIVND (reference sequence).

This chain connects TRBV7-6 to TRBJ1-1; D is uncertain. V lost 7 bases to trimming and J lost 0 bases, with 15 bases between them. Germline lookup yields CDR1 SGHVS and CDR2 FNYEAQ. There are 15 residues in the CDR3. The CDR3 region has the DNA TGTGCCAGCACCCTGAGCGGACTGATGAACACTGAAGCTTTCTTT. This gives the protein CASTLSGLMNTEAFF.

In this sample, this clone turned up once. The chain uses TRBV7-2 and TRBJ1-1, with a possible D match to TRBD1 (6 bases). The CDR3 has 17 amino acids. CDR1 SGHTA and CDR2 FQGNSA come from the germline V gene. With 1 base removed from V and 4 bases from J, the gap between germline ends came to 19 bases. The CDR3, as DNA: TGTGCCAGCAGCTTAGTTGGTGGGACAAGTGCGTTCACTGAAGCTTTCTTT. Its protein product is CASSLVGGTSAFTEAFF.

This chain joins TRBV11-1 and TRBJ2-7; 7 bases are a match to TRBD1. J gave up 7 bases and V 6 bases, and 9 bases lay outside the gene matches. There are 13 residues in the CDR3. Germline V lookup: CDR1 SGHAT, CDR2 FQDESV (reference sequence). Here the CDR3 DNA reads TGTGCCAGCAGTGCACTTAGGGGGCGGGAGCAGTACTTC. This sequence encodes CASSALRGREQYF. Combining the CDR3 with reference TRBV11-1 and TRBJ2-7 gives the whole variable domain EAEVAQSPRYKITEKSQAVAFWCDPISGHATLYWYRQILGQGPELLVQFQDESVVDDSQLPKDRFSAERLKGVDSTLKIQPAELGDSAMYLCASSALRGREQYFGPGTRLTVT.

The chain recombines TRBV7-8 with TRBJ2-3, with TRBD2 matching over 12 bases. Trimming cost V 1 base and J 7 bases; bases outside gene matches: 18. Germline V lookup: CDR1 SGHVS, CDR2 FQNEAQ. The CDR3 loop spans 20 amino acids. The CDR3 DNA reads as TGTGCCAGCAGCTTAGAACTCGTACAGACTCTAGCGGGGGGGAGGAATACGCAGTATTTT. Its translation is CASSLELVQTLAGGRNTQYF.

This chain connects TRBV27 to TRBJ1-4, with D hard to call. The germline V gene encodes CDR1 MNHEY and CDR2 SMNVEV (reference sequence). Trimming cost V 4 bases and J 6 bases, with 9 bases left between them. The CDR3 runs to 13 residues. The DNA of the CDR3 is TGTGCCAGCAGTTACCGCAGTTATGAAAAACTGTTTTTT. This encodes CASSYRSYEKLFF.

The J gene is TRBJ1-1, the V gene TRBV30; D remains unclear. Trimming left V 0 bases short and J 3 bases short, with 8 bases between. This CDR3 comprises 13 residues. Germline V gene data show CDR1 as GTSNPN and CDR2 as SVGIG (reference sequence). CDR3 loop: CAWSVRRDTEAFF. As DNA, the CDR3 is TGTGCCTGGAGTGTACGGAGAGACACTGAAGCTTTCTTT.

The chain joins TRBV7-2 to TRBJ2-5; D gene ambiguous. Per germline, CDR1 SGHTA and CDR2 FQGNSA. This CDR3 is 13 amino acids long. Trimming pared 1 base from V and 2 bases from J, leaving 5 bases between. The CDR3 DNA is TGTGCCAGCAGCTTAGGGCAGCAAGAGACCCAGTACTTC. Amino acid sequence: CASSLGQQETQYF.

J is TRBJ1-1 and V is TRBV7-6; D remains unclear. The V gene's germline CDR1 is SGHVS and CDR2 FNYEAQ. V shed 1 base and J shed 4 bases, with 7 bases lying between them. The CDR3 totals 13 residues. Here the CDR3 reads CASSLERLTEAFF. CDR3 in DNA: TGTGCCAGCAGCTTAGAGAGACTCACTGAAGCTTTCTTT.

The CDR3 spells CATSRPSTGVSNQPQHF. In DNA form, the CDR3 reads TGTGCCACCAGCAGACCCTCCACAGGGGTTAGCAATCAGCCCCAGCATTTT. The chain links TRBV15 to TRBJ1-5; 7 bases are a match to TRBD1. Germline V CDR1 and CDR2: LNHNV, YYDKDF (reference sequence). The CDR3 runs 17 residues. J was trimmed by 0 bases and V by 2 bases; bases with no gene match: 7.

V gene TRBV9 combines with J gene TRBJ2-1, with TRBD2 matching over 9 bases. J gave up 2 bases and V 4 bases, and 10 bases lay outside the gene matches. This CDR3 spans 17 amino acids. Germline CDR1 and CDR2: SGDLS and YYNGEE. The CDR3 sequence is CASSPRERGDTYNEQFF. The CDR3 bases are TGTGCCAGCAGCCCCCGGGAGCGGGGGGATACCTACAATGAGCAGTTCTTC.